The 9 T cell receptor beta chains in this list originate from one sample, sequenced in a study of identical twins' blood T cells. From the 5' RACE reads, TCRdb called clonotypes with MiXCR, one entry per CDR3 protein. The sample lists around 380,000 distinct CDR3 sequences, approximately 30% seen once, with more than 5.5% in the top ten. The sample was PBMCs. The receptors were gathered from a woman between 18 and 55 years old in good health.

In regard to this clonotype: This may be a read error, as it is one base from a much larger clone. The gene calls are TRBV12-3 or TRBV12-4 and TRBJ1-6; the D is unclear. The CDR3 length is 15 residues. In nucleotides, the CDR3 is TGTGCCATCAGTTTCGGCAGCTCCTATAATTCACCCCTCCACTTT. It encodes CAISFGSSYNSPLHF.

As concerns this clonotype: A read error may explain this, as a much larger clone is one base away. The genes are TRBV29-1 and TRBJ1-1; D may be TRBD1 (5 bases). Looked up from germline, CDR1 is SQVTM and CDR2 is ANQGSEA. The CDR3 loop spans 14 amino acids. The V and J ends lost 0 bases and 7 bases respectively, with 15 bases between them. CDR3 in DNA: TGCAGCGTTGAAGATCCCCCCCGGGGGGGTGAAGCTTTCTTT. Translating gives CSVEDPPRGGEAFF. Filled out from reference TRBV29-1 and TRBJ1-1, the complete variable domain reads SAVISQKPSRDICQRGTSLTIQCQVDSQVTMMFWYRQQPGQSLTLIATANQGSEATYESGFVIDKFPISRPNLTFSTLTVSNMSPEDSSIYLCSVEDPPRGGEAFFGQGTRLTVV.

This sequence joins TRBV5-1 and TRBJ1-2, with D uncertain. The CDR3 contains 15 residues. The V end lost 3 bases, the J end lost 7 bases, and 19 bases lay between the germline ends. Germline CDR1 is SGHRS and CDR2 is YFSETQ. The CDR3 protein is CASSSEGRLGGGYTF. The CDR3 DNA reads TGCGCCAGCAGCTCGGAGGGCAGGCTAGGAGGTGGCTACACCTTC.

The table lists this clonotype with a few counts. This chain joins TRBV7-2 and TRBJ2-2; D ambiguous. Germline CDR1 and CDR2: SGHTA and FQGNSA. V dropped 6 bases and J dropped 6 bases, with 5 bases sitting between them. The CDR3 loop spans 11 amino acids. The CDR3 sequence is CASSAAGELFF. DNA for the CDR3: TGTGCCAGCAGTGCCGCCGGGGAGCTGTTTTTT.

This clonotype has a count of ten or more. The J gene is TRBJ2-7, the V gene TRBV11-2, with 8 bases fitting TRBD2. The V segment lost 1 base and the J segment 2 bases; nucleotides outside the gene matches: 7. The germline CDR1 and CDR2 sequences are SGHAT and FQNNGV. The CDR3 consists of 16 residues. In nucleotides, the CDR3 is TGTGCCAGCAGCTTAGGTCCTAGCGGGTTTACCTACGAGCAGTACTTC. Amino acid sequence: CASSLGPSGFTYEQYF.

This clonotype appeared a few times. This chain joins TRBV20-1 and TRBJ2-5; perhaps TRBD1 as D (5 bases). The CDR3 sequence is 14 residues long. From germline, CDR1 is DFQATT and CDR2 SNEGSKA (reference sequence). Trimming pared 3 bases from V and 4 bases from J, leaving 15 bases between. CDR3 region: CSASRTRGRETQYF. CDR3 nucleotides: TGCAGTGCTAGTCGAACAAGGGGAAGAGAGACCCAGTACTTC.

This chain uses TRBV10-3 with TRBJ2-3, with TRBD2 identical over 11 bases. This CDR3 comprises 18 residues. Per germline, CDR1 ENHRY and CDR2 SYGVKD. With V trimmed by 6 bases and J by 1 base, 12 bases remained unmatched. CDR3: CAIRSPGLAVAGTDTQYF. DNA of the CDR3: TGTGCCATCAGATCACCGGGACTAGCGGTAGCGGGCACAGATACGCAGTATTTT.

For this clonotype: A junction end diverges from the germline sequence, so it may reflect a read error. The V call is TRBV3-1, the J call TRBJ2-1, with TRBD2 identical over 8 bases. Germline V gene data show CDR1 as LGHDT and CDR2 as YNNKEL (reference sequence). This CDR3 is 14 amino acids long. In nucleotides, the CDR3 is TGTGCCGGCAGCCAAGCGGGAGCCTACAATGAGCAGTTCTTC. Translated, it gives CAGSQAGAYNEQFF.

The CDR3 loop reads CAISESVGNQPQHF. In nucleotides, the CDR3 is TGTGCCATCAGTGAGTCGGTGGGGAATCAGCCCCAGCATTTT. The J gene is TRBJ1-5, the V gene TRBV10-3; D remains unclear. This CDR3 contains 14 residues. V lost 0 bases to trimming and J lost 4 bases, with 7 bases between them. CDR1 and CDR2 (germline): ENHRY, SYGVKD.